Listed below are T cell receptor beta chains from one sample, sequenced in a study of T-cell memory formation after mild COVID-19. TCRdb reprocessed the 5' RACE reads with MiXCR, giving one entry per CDR3 protein. The sample includes 58,000 or so distinct CDR3 sequences, 28% of them seen just once. Sequenced sample: PBMCs or a T cell subset sorted from them (not recorded which). These receptor sequences come from a man between 18 and 29 years old who had mild COVID-19 (a few samples of this study predate the infection). Cell type and time point are not known. CDR3s include the opening cysteine and the closing phenylalanine or tryptophan. D genes are given only for firm matches. The size field is filled for only some rows; it gives once, few, many or a size class.

J | D | V | size | CDR3 | DNA
TRBJ1-4 | . | TRBV4-1 | . | CASSQGFARGNEKLFF | TGCGCCAGCAGCCAAGGGTTCGCTCGGGGTAATGAAAAACTGTTTTTT
TRBJ1-5 | . | TRBV2 | . | CASRGAGNQPQHF | TGTGCCAGCAGGGGGGCAGGGAATCAGCCCCAGCATTTT
TRBJ2-5 | TRBD1 | TRBV4-1 | . | CASSQAQGAKTQYF | TGCGCCAGCAGCCAAGCACAGGGGGCGAAGACCCAGTACTTC
TRBJ2-7 | . | TRBV29-1 | few | CSVVWIRSYEQYF | TGCAGCGTTGTGTGGATTCGATCCTACGAGCAGTACTTC
TRBJ2-3 | . | TRBV20-1 | many | CSAPHVDTQYF | TGCAGTGCTCCCCACGTTGATACGCAGTATTTT
TRBJ2-7 | . | TRBV5-1 | . | CASSGGDRTLSYEQYF | TGCGCCAGCAGCGGGGGGGACAGGACCTTGTCCTACGAGCAGTACTTC
TRBJ2-4 | TRBD1 | TRBV7-9 | few | CASSPQGVIIQYF | TGTGCCAGCAGCCCACAGGGGGTGATCATTCAGTACTTC
TRBJ2-2 | TRBD2 | TRBV6-5 | . | CASGTRAAGELFF | TGTGCCAGCGGGACTAGGGCCGCCGGGGAGCTGTTTTTT
TRBJ2-1 | TRBD1 | TRBV5-1 | . | CASSLPGTGAYNEQFF | TGCGCCAGCAGCTTGCCCGGGACAGGGGCATACAATGAGCAGTTCTTC
TRBJ2-3 | . | TRBV7-6 | few | CASSFLRATDTQYF | TGTGCCAGCAGCTTCCTGCGGGCCACAGATACGCAGTATTTT
TRBJ1-2 | TRBD1 | TRBV27 | . | CASGQGAFYGYTF | TGTGCCAGCGGGCAGGGGGCATTCTATGGCTACACCTTC
TRBJ1-4 | TRBD1 | TRBV5-1 | . | CASRQGINEKLFF | TGCGCCAGCAGACAGGGGATTAATGAAAAACTGTTTTTT
TRBJ2-7 | . | TRBV27 | . | CASSSGLSNYEQYF | TGTGCCAGTAGCTCGGGTCTCTCTAACTACGAGCAGTACTTC
TRBJ2-3 | . | TRBV19 | many | CASLLTDTQYF | TGTGCCAGTCTGCTCACAGATACGCAGTATTTT
TRBJ2-4 | . | TRBV12-3/TRBV12-4 | . | CASRGLAKNIQYF | TGTGCCAGTAGGGGCCTAGCCAAAAACATTCAGTACTTC
TRBJ2-5 | TRBD1 | TRBV4-2 | few | CASSQEAWKGAYETQYF | TGTGCCAGCAGCCAAGAGGCCTGGAAGGGGGCCTATGAGACCCAGTACTTC
TRBJ2-3 | . | TRBV4-3 | . | CASSWDGDGLDTQYF | TGCGCCAGCAGCTGGGACGGAGACGGCCTCGATACGCAGTATTTT
TRBJ2-5 | . | TRBV29-1 | few | CSVGEEETQYF | TGCAGCGTTGGAGAGGAGGAGACCCAGTACTTC
TRBJ2-1 | . | TRBV12-3/TRBV12-4 | few | CASSLPGGRQATLNEQFF | TGTGCCAGCAGTCTCCCTGGTGGGCGGCAGGCTACCCTCAATGAGCAGTTCTTC
TRBJ2-7 | . | TRBV5-5 | . | CASSSGYRVDTYEQYF | TGTGCCAGCAGCTCGGGGTACAGGGTGGATACCTACGAGCAGTACTTC
TRBJ2-4 | . | TRBV20-1 | many | CSARGTRAKNIQYF | TGCAGTGCTAGGGGGACACGAGCCAAAAACATTCAGTACTTC
TRBJ2-7 | TRBD1 | TRBV27 | few | CASSTRDRGPYEQYF | TGTGCCAGCAGTACTCGGGACAGGGGACCCTACGAGCAGTACTTC
TRBJ2-2 | . | TRBV5-6 | once | CASSRSPSGELFF | TGTGCAAGCAGCCGTTCACCAAGCGGGGAGCTGTTTTTT
TRBJ2-3 | . | TRBV5-4 | few | CASSQQGLSDTQYF | TGTGCCAGCAGCCAACAGGGACTCTCAGATACGCAGTATTTT
TRBJ2-7 | TRBD1 | TRBV12-3/TRBV12-4 | few | CASSLTGTGYREQYF | TGTGCCAGCAGTTTAACCGGGACAGGGTACCGCGAGCAGTACTTC
TRBJ2-3 | TRBD2 | TRBV7-2 | few | CASSLPTSGSTDTQYF | TGTGCCAGCAGCTTACCCACTAGCGGAAGCACAGATACGCAGTATTTT
TRBJ1-4 | . | TRBV29-1 | few | CSVDRQGSEKLFF | TGCAGCGTTGACAGGCAGGGGAGTGAAAAACTGTTTTTT
TRBJ2-7 | TRBD2 | TRBV4-1 | . | CASTLAGDSSYEQYF | TGCGCCAGCACCTTGGCGGGGGATTCCTCCTACGAGCAGTACTTC
TRBJ1-2 | . | TRBV7-8 | once | CASSLAGGGGYGYTF | TGTGCCAGCAGCTTAGCGGGCGGCGGAGGCTATGGCTACACCTTC